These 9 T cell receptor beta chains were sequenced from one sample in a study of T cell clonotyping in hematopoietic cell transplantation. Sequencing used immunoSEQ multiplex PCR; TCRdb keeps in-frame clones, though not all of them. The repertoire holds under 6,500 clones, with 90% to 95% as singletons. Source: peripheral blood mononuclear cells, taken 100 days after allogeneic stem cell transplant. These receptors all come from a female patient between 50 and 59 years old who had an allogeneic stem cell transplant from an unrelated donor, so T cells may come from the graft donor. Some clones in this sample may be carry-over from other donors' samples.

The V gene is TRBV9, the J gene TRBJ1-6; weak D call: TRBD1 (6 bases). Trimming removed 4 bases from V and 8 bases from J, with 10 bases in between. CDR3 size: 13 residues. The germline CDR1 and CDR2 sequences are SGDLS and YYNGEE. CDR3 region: CASSLRQDSPLHF. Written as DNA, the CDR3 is TGTGCCAGCAGCCTCCGACAGGATTCACCCCTCCACTTT. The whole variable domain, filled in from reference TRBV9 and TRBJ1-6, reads DSGVTQTPKHLITATGQRVTLRCSPRSGDLSVYWYQQSLDQGLQFLIQYYNGEERAKGNILERFSAQQFPDLHSELNLSSLELGDSALYFCASSLRQDSPLHFGNGTRLTVT.

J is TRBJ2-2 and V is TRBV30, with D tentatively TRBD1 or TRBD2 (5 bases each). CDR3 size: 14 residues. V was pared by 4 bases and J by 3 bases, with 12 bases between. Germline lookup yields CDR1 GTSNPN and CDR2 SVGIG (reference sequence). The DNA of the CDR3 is TGTGCCTGGAAGGACGGGGCCCACACCGGGGAGCTGTTTTTT. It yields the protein CAWKDGAHTGELFF.

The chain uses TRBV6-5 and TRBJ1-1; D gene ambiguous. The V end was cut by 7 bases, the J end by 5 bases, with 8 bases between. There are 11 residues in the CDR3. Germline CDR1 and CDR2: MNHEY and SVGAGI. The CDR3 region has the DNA TGTGCCAGCATGAAGGGTACTGAAGCTTTCTTT. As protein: CASMKGTEAFF.

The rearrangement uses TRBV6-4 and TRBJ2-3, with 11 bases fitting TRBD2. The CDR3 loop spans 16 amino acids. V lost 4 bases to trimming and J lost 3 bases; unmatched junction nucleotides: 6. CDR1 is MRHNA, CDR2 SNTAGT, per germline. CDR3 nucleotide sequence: TGTGCCAGCAGTGTTACTAGCGGGGGCAAAACAGATACGCAGTATTTT. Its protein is CASSVTSGGKTDTQYF.

The DNA for the CDR3 is TGCGCCAGCAGCTTGGATTTCAGTGGCTCACCCCTCCACTTT. Protein product: CASSLDFSGSPLHF. This chain connects TRBV5-1 to TRBJ1-6, with D uncertain. V dropped 0 bases and J dropped 10 bases, with 11 bases sitting between them. The V gene's germline CDR1 is SGHRS and CDR2 YFSETQ. The CDR3 spans 14 residues.

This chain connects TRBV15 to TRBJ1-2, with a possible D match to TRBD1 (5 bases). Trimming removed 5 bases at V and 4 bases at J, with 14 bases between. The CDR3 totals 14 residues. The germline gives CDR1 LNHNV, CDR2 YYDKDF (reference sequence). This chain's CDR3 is CATSLRVGGYGYTF. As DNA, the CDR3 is TGTGCCACCAGCTTAAGGGTCGGGGGCTATGGCTACACCTTC.

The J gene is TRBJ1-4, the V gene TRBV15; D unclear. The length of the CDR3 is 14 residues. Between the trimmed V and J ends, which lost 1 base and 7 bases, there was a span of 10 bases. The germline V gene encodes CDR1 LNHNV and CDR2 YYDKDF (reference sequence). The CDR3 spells CATSRAGSSEKLFF. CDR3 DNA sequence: TGTGCCACCAGCAGAGCCGGCTCCTCTGAAAAACTGTTTTTT.

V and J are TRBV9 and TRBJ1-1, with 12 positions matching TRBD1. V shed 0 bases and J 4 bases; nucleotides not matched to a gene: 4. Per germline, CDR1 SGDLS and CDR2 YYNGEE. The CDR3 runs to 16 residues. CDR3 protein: CASSVVGQGAGTEAFF. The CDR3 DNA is TGTGCCAGCAGCGTAGTGGGACAGGGGGCCGGCACTGAAGCTTTCTTT.

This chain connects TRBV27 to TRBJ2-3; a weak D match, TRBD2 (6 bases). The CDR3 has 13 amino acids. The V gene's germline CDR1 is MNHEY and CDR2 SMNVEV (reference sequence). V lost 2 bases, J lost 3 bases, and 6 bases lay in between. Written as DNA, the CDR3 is TGTGCCAGCAGTTTAGGGGGGACAGATACGCAGTATTTT. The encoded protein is CASSLGGTDTQYF.